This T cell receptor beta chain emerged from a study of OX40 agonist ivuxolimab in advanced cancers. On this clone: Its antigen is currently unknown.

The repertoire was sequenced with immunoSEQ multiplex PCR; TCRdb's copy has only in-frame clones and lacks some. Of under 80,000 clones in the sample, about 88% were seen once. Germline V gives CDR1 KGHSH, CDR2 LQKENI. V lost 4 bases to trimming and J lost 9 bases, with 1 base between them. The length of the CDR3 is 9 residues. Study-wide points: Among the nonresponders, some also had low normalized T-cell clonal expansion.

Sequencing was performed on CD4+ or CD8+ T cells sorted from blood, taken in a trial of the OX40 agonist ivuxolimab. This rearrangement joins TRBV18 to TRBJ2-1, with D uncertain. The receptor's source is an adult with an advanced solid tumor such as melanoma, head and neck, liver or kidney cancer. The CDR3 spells CASSREQFF. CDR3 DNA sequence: TGTGCCAGCTCACGTGAGCAGTTCTTC.